The 17 T cell receptor beta chains in this list originate from one sample, sequenced in a study of blood T cell repertoires in COVID-19. The table came from immunoSEQ multiplex PCR; TCRdb's copy has only in-frame clones and leaves some out. Of over 90,000 clones listed, 70% to 90% are singletons. The specimen sequenced was peripheral blood. The receptors stem from a human donor in a cohort sampled during active COVID-19.

The rearrangement uses TRBV7-2 and TRBJ2-7, with TRBD1 matching over 9 bases. V trimming: 1 base; J trimming: 3 bases; junction bases outside the gene matches: 4. Germline V lookup: CDR1 SGHTA, CDR2 FQGNSA. The CDR3 consists of 15 residues. As DNA, the CDR3 is TGTGCCAGCAGCTTAGGTACAGGGGGCGGCTACGAGCAGTACTTC. Translation: CASSLGTGGGYEQYF.

The rearrangement joins TRBV19 to TRBJ1-3, with a possible D match to TRBD1 (6 bases). With 4 bases removed from V and 6 bases from J, the gap between germline ends came to 10 bases. CDR1 is LNHDA, CDR2 SQIVND, per germline (reference sequence). The length of the CDR3 is 13 residues. The CDR3 region is CASSTGQENTIYF. As DNA, the CDR3 is TGTGCCAGTAGTACGGGACAAGAAAACACCATATATTTT.

The chain is built from TRBV6-5 and TRBJ1-2; the D gene is possibly TRBD1 (6 bases). With 0 bases removed from V and 4 bases from J, the gap between germline ends came to 15 bases. Germline V gene sequence: CDR1 MNHEY, CDR2 SVGAGI. This CDR3 is built from 16 residues. The chain's CDR3 is CASSYSPTRGAYGYTF. The CDR3 nucleotides are TGTGCCAGCAGTTACTCGCCCACCCGGGGGGCCTATGGCTACACCTTC.

This chain joins TRBV29-1 and TRBJ1-1; the D gene is possibly TRBD1 (5 bases). The CDR3 has 15 amino acids. Germline-derived CDR1 and CDR2 are SQVTM and ANQGSEA. V dropped 0 bases and J dropped 3 bases, with 14 bases sitting between them. The CDR3 spells CSVEDPIRGYTEAFF. The DNA of the CDR3 is TGCAGCGTTGAAGATCCAATAAGGGGATACACTGAAGCTTTCTTT.

This chain links TRBV30 with TRBJ1-1, with a possible D match to TRBD1 (5 bases). The V and J ends lost 1 base and 7 bases respectively, with 10 bases between them. This CDR3 is 12 amino acids long. Per the germline V gene, CDR1 is GTSNPN and CDR2 is SVGIG (reference sequence). CDR3: CAWSAGGLEAFF. The CDR3 DNA reads TGTGCCTGGAGTGCCGGGGGTCTTGAAGCTTTCTTT.

The CDR3 region has the DNA TGTGCCAGCAGCATCGACCTCTACCCAGGGTGGGGCGCTTCCTACGAGCAGTACTTC. It codes for CASSIDLYPGWGASYEQYF. The chain is built from TRBV21-1 and TRBJ2-7; the table's TRBD1 call for D was not verified on the DNA. TRBV21-1 counts as a pseudogene. This CDR3 contains 19 residues.

J is TRBJ2-1 and V is TRBV19, with 7 bases lining up with TRBD2. Germline V gene sequence: CDR1 LNHDA, CDR2 SQIVND (reference sequence). This CDR3 has 24 residues. Trimming took 0 bases from V and 5 from J; bases not matched to a gene: 31. CDR3 in DNA: TGTGCCAGTAGTATAGATCGTATGTGGGAGGGTTCTTTCAGGAGACGGGCATCACACAATGAGCAGTTCTTC. It codes for CASSIDRMWEGSFRRRASHNEQFF. The variable domain in full, with the rest retrieved from reference TRBV19 and TRBJ2-1, is DGGITQSPKYLFRKEGQNVTLSCEQNLNHDAMYWYRQDPGQGLRLIYYSQIVNDFQKGDIAEGYSVSREKKESFPLTVTSAQKNPTAFYLCASSIDRMWEGSFRRRASHNEQFFGPGTRLTVL.

V usage is TRBV10-3 and J usage is TRBJ2-7; 8 bases are shared with TRBD1. V lost 3 bases and J lost 6; bases outside the gene matches: 10. The CDR3 is 15 residues long. Germline CDR1 reads ENHRY; CDR2 reads SYGVKD. The CDR3 region is CAISEVGQGAGEQYF. The CDR3 nucleotides read TGTGCCATCAGTGAAGTTGGGCAGGGGGCCGGCGAGCAGTACTTC.

This chain connects TRBV11-2 to TRBJ1-4, with D unresolved. CDR1 SGHAT and CDR2 FQNNGV come from the germline V gene. This CDR3 has 13 amino acids. V was pared by 5 bases and J by 7 bases, with 11 bases between. The CDR3 here is CASSRREAEKLFF. The CDR3 DNA is TGTGCCAGCAGCCGGAGGGAGGCTGAAAAACTGTTTTTT.

The chain joins TRBV21-1 to TRBJ2-7; TRBD1, the table's D call, lacks a check against the DNA. TRBV21-1 is noted as a pseudogene. This CDR3 is 15 amino acids long. CDR3 sequence (DNA): TGTGCCAGCAGACCTCGGGCCAGGGGCCCCTACGAGCAGTACTTC. Its translation: CASRPRARGPYEQYF.

This clone came up once. This chain connects TRBV7-2 to TRBJ1-5; no definite D call. Germline V gene lookup returns CDR1 SGHTA and CDR2 FQGNSA. Trimming left V 5 bases short and J 6 bases short, with 20 bases between. The CDR3 totals 16 residues. The CDR3 spells CASSREGGWLGQPQHF. For the CDR3, the DNA is TGTGCCAGCAGCCGCGAGGGCGGGTGGTTGGGTCAGCCCCAGCATTTT.

The chain couples TRBV27 to TRBJ2-5; 7 nucleotides align to TRBD2. Germline trimming cut 2 bases from V and 5 bases from J; bases unmatched to any gene: 8. The CDR3 contains 15 residues. Per germline, CDR1 MNHEY and CDR2 SMNVEV (reference sequence). The CDR3 loop reads CASSLTYGRRETQYF. CDR3 coding DNA: TGTGCCAGCAGTTTAACGTACGGGAGGAGGGAGACCCAGTACTTC.

J is TRBJ1-2 and V is TRBV4-3, with 7 bases identical to TRBD1. Germline V gives CDR1 LGHNA, CDR2 YSLEER. J lost 5 bases, V lost 4 bases, and 10 bases had no gene match. The length of the CDR3 is 15 residues. In DNA form, the CDR3 reads TGCGCCAGCAGCCGCGAAGGGGGCGCGGGATATGGCTACACCTTC. This sequence encodes CASSREGGAGYGYTF.

The chain carries TRBV7-6 and TRBJ1-6, with D possibly being TRBD1 (5 bases). CDR1 SGHVS and CDR2 FNYEAQ come from the germline V gene. V lost 1 base and J lost 7, with 14 bases in between. This CDR3 spans 16 amino acids. CDR3 coding DNA: TGTGCCAGCAGCTTAGACTGGGCAGGGAAGAATTCACCCCTCCACTTT. Translated: CASSLDWAGKNSPLHF.

This clone was found once. The chain is built from TRBV11-2 and TRBJ2-7; 9 nucleotides match TRBD2. V was pared by 5 bases and J by 3 bases, with 8 bases of the junction left unmatched. CDR3 size: 15 residues. The germline V gene encodes CDR1 SGHAT and CDR2 FQNNGV. In DNA, the CDR3 is TGTGCCAGCAGCACAGCGGGAGGTTCTTTCTACGAGCAGTACTTC. This codes for CASSTAGGSFYEQYF. The full variable domain, its missing parts supplied by reference TRBV11-2 and TRBJ2-7, is EAGVAQSPRYKIIEKRQSVAFWCNPISGHATLYWYQQILGQGPKLLIQFQNNGVVDDSQLPKDRFSAERLKGVDSTLKIQPAKLEDSAVYLCASSTAGGSFYEQYFGPGTRLTVT.

This clone has just one count. V and J are TRBV12-5 and TRBJ2-7; possibly TRBD1 for D (5 bases). The CDR3 runs 15 residues. Between the trimmed V and J ends, which lost 3 bases and 0 bases, there was a span of 12 bases. The germline V gene encodes CDR1 LGHNT and CDR2 FRNRAP. In nucleotides, the CDR3 is TGTGCTAGTGGTTTTCGTCAGGGCCACTCCTACGAGCAGTACTTC. Translated, it gives CASGFRQGHSYEQYF.

CDR3: CASRPGTYYNEQFF. The CDR3, as DNA: TGTGCCAGTAGACCCGGGACTTACTACAATGAGCAGTTCTTC. The rearrangement uses TRBV19 and TRBJ2-1; D perhaps matches TRBD2 (6 bases). V dropped 6 bases and J dropped 3 bases, with 12 bases sitting between them. The CDR3 has 14 residues. The germline gives CDR1 LNHDA, CDR2 SQIVND (reference sequence).